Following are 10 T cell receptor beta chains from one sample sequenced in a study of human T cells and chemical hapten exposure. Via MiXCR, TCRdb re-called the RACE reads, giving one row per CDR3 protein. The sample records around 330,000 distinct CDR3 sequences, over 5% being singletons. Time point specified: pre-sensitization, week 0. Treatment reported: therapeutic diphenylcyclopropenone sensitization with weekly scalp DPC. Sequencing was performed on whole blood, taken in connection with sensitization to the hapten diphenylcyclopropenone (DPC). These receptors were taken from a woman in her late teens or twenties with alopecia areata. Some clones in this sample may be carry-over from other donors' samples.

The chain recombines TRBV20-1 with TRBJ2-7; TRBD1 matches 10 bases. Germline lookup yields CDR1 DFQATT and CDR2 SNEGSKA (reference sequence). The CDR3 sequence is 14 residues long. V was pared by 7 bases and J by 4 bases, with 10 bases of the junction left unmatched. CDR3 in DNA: TGCAGTGGCCGGCCGGGACAGGGGACGTACGAGCAGTACTTC. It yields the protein CSGRPGQGTYEQYF.

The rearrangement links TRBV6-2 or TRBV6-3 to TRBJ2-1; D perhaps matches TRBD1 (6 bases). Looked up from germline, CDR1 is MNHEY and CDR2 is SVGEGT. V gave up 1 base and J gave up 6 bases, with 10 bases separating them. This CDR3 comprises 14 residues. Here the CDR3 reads CASSYYYRVNEQFF. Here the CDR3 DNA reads TGTGCCAGCAGTTACTATTACAGGGTCAATGAGCAGTTCTTC.

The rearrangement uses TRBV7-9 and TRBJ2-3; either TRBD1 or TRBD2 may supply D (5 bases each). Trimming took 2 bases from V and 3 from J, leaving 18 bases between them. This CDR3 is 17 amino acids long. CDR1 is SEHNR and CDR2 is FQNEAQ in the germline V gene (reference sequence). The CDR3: CASSLKSLPEGTDTQYF. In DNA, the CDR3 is TGTGCCAGCAGCTTAAAGTCTCTGCCCGAGGGGACAGATACGCAGTATTTT.

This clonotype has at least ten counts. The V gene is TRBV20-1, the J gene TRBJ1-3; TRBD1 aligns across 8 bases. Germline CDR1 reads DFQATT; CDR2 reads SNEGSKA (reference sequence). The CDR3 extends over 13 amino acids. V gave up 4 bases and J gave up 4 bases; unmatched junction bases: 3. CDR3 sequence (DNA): TGCAGTGCTAAGGACAGGGAAGGAAACACCATATATTTT. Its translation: CSAKDREGNTIYF.

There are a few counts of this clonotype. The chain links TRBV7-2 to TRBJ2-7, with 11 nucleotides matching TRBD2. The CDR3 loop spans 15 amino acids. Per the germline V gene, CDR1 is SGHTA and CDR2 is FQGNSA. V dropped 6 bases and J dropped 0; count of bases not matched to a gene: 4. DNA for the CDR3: TGTGCCAGCAGTTTCACTAGCGGGGGCTCCTACGAGCAGTACTTC. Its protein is CASSFTSGGSYEQYF.

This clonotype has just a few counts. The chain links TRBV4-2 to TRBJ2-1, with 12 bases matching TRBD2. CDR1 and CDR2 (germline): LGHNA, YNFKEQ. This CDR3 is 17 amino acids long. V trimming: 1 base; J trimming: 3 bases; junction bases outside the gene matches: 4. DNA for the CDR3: TGTGCCAGCAGCCAAGGAGGGACTAGCGGGTACTACAATGAGCAGTTCTTC. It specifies CASSQGGTSGYYNEQFF.

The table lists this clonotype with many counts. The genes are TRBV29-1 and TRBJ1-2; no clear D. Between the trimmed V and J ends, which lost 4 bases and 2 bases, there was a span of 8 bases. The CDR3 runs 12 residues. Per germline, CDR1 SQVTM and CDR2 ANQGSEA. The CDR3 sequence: CSVVSRNYGYTF. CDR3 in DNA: TGCAGCGTTGTGTCCCGCAACTATGGCTACACCTTC.

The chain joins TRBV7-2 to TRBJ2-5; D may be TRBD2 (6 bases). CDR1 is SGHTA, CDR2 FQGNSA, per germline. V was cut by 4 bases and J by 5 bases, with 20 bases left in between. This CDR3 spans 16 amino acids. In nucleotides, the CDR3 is TGTGCCAGCAGCTGGCCGGGGGTCCCCACCTACGAGACCCAGTACTTC. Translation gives CASSWPGVPTYETQYF.

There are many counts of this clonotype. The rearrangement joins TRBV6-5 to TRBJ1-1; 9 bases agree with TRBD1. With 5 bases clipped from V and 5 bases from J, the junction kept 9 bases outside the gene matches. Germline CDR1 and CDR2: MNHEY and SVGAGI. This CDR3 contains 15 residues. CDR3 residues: CASSRGDRVSTEAFF. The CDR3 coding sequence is TGTGCCAGCAGTCGGGGGGACAGGGTTTCGACTGAAGCTTTCTTT.

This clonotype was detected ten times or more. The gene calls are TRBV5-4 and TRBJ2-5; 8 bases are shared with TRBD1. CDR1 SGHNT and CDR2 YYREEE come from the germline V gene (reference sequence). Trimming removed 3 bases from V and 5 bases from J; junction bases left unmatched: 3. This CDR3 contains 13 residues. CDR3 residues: CASSSGQGETQYF. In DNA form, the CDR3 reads TGTGCCAGCAGCTCCGGACAGGGCGAGACCCAGTACTTC.